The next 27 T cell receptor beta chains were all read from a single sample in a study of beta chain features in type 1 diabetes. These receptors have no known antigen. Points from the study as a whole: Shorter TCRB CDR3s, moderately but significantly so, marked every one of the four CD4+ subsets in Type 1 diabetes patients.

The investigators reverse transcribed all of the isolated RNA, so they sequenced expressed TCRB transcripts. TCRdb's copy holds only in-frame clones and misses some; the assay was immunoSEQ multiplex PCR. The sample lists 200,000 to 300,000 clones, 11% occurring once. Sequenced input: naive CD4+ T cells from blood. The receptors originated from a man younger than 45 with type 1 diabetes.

The CDR3 region is CASRFPPGTTNHEQYF. Here the CDR3 DNA reads TGTGCCAGCAGATTCCCACCCGGGACAACGAACCACGAGCAGTACTTC. This chain uses TRBV28 with TRBJ2-7; the D gene is possibly TRBD1 (6 bases). There are 16 residues in the CDR3. The germline V gene has CDR1 MDHEN and CDR2 SYDVKM. V was pared by 6 bases and J by 5 bases, with 23 bases between.

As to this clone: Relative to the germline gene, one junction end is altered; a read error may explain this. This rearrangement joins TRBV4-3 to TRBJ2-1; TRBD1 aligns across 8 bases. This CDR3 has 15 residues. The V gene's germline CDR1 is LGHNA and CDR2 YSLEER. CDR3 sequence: CASSKDRGSYNEQFF. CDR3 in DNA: TGCGCCAGCAGCAAAGACAGGGGATCCTACAATGAGCAGTTCTTC.

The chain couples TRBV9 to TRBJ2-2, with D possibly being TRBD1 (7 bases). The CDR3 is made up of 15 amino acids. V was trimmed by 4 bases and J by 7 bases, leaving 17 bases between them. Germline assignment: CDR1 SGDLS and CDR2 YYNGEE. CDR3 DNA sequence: TGTGCCAGCAGCTTCCTGGAGGGGGCAAGCGGGGAGCTGTTTTTT. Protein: CASSFLEGASGELFF.

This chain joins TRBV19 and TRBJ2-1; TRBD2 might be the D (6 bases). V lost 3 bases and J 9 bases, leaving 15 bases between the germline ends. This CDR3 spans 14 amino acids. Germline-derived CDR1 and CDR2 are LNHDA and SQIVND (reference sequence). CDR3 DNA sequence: TGTGCCAGTAGTATCTATCCTAGCGAGGGTGAGCAGTTCTTC. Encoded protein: CASSIYPSEGEQFF.

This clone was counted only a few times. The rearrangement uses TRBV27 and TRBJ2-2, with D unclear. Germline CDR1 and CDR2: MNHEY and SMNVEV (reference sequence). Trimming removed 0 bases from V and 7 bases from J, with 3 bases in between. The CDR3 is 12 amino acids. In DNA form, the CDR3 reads TGTGCCAGCAGTTTATCTATCGGGGAGCTGTTTTTT. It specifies CASSLSIGELFF.

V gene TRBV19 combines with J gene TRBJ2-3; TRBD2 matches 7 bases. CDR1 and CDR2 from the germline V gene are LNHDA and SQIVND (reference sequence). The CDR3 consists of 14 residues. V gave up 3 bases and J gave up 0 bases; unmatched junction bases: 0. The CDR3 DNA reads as TGTGCCAGTAGTATCGGGGGGAGCACAGATACGCAGTATTTT. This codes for CASSIGGSTDTQYF.

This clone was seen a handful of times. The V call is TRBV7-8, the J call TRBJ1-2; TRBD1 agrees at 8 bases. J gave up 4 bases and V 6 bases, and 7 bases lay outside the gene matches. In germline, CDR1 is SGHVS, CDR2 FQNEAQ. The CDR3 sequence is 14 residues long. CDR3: CASSSGTGGYGYTF. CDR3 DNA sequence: TGTGCCAGCAGTTCCGGGACAGGTGGCTATGGCTACACCTTC.

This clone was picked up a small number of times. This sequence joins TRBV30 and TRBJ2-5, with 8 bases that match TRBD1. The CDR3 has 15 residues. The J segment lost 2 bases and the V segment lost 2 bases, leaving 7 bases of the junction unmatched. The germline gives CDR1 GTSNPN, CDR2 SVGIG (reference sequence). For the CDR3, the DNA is TGTGCCTGGAGTTCATACCGGACAGGGCAAGAGACCCAGTACTTC. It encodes CAWSSYRTGQETQYF. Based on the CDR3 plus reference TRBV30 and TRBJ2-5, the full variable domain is SQTIHQWPATLVQPVGSPLSLECTVEGTSNPNLYWYRQAAGRGLQLLFYSVGIGQISSEVPQNLSASRPQDRQFILSSKKLLLSDSGFYLCAWSSYRTGQETQYFGPGTRLLVL.

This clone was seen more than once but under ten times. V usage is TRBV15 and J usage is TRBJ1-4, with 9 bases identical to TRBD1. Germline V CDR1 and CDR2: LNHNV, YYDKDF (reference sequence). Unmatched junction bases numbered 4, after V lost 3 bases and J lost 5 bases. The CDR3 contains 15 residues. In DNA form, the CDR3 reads TGTGCCACCAGCAGGGCCGGGACAGGGAATGAAAAACTGTTTTTT. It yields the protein CATSRAGTGNEKLFF.

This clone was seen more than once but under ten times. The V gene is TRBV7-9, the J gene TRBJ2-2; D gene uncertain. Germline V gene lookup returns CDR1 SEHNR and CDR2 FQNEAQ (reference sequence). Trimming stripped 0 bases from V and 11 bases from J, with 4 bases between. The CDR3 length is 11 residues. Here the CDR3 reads CASSLALELFF. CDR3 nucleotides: TGTGCCAGCAGCTTAGCTCTCGAGCTGTTTTTT.

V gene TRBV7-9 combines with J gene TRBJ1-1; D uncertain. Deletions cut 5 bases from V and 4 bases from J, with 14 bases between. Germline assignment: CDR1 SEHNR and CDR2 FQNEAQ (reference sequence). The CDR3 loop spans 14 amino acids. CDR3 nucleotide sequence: TGTGCCAGCAGCACCCCCGTTTATAGCACTGAAGCTTTCTTT. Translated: CASSTPVYSTEAFF.

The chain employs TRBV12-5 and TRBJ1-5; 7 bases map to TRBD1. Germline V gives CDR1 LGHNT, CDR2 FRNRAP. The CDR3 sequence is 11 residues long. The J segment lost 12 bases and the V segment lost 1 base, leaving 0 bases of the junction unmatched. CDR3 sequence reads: CASGLGDSQHF. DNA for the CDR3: TGTGCTAGTGGTTTGGGGGACAGCCAGCATTTT.

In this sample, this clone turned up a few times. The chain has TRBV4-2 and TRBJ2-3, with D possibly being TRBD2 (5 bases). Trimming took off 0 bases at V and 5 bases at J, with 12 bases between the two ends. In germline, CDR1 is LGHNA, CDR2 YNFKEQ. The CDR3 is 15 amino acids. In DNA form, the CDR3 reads TGTGCCAGCAGCCAAGAACGGACTGCAGGAGATACGCAGTATTTT. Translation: CASSQERTAGDTQYF.

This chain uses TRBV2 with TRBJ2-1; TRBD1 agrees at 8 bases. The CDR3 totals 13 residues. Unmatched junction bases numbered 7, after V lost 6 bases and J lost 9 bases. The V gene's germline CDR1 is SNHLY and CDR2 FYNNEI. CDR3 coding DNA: TGTGCCAGCAGCGAACGGACAGGGCTTGAGCAGTTCTTC. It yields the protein CASSERTGLEQFF.

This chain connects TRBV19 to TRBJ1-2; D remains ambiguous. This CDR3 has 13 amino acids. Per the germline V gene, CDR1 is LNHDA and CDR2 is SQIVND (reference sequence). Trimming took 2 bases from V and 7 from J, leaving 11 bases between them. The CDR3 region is CASSIPRTRGYTF. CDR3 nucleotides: TGTGCCAGTAGTATACCCCGGACTCGTGGCTACACCTTC.

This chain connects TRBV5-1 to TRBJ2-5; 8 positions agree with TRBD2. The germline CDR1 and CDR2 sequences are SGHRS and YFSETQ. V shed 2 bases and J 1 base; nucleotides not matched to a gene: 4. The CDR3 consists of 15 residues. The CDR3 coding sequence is TGCGCCAGCAGCTTCGCCAGCGGGGGCCAAGAGACCCAGTACTTC. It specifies CASSFASGGQETQYF.

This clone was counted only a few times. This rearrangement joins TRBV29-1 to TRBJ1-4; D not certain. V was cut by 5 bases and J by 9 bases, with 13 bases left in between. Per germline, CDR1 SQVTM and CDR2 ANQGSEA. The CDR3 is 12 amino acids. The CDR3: CSVLGGVKKLFF. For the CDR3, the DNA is TGCAGCGTTCTCGGCGGAGTAAAAAAACTGTTTTTT.

The CDR3 protein is CASGGGSYNEQFF. The CDR3 DNA follows: TGTGCCAGCGGGGGCGGCTCCTACAATGAGCAGTTCTTC. The chain has TRBV10-3 and TRBJ2-1, with D perhaps TRBD2 (7 bases). CDR1 ENHRY and CDR2 SYGVKD come from the germline V gene. The germline V and J ends were trimmed by 10 bases and 0 bases, with 10 bases remaining between them. The CDR3 loop spans 13 amino acids.

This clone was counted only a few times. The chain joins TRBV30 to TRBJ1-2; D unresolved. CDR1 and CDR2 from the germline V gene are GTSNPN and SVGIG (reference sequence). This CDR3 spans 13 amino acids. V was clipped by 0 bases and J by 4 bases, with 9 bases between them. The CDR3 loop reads CAWSVLGLYGYTF. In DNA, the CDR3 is TGTGCCTGGAGTGTCCTAGGACTCTATGGCTACACCTTC. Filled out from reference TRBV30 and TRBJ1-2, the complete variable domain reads SQTIHQWPATLVQPVGSPLSLECTVEGTSNPNLYWYRQAAGRGLQLLFYSVGIGQISSEVPQNLSASRPQDRQFILSSKKLLLSDSGFYLCAWSVLGLYGYTFGSGTRLTVV.

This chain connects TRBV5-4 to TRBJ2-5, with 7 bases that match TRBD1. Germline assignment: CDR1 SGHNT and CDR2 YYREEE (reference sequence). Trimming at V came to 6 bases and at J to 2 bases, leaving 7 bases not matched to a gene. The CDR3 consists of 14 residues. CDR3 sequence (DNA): TGTGCCAGCAAGACGGGACAGCCACAAGAGACCCAGTACTTC. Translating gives CASKTGQPQETQYF.

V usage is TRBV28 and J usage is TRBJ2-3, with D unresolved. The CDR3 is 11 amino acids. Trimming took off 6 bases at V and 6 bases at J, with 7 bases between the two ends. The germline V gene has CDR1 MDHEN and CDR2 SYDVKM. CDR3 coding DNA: TGTGCCAGCAGACTGTCTGATACGCAGTATTTT. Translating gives CASRLSDTQYF.

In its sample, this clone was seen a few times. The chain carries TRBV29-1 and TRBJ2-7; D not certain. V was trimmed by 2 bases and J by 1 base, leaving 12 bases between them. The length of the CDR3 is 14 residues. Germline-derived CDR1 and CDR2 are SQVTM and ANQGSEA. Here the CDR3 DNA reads TGCAGCGTTGAAACAAGCGTCGGATCCTACGAGCAGTACTTC. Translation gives CSVETSVGSYEQYF.

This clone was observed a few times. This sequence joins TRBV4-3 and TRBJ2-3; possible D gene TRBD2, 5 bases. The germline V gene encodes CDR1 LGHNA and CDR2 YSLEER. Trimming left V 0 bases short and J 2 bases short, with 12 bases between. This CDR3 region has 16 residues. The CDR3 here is CASSQEAAGSTDTQYF. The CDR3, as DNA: TGCGCCAGCAGCCAAGAAGCGGCTGGTTCCACAGATACGCAGTATTTT.

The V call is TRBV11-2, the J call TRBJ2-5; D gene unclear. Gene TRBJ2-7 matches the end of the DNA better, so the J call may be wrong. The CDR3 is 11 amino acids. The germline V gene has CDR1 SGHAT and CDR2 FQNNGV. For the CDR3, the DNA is TGTGCCAGCAGCTCCTACTACGAGCAGTACTTC. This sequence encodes CASSSYYEQYF.

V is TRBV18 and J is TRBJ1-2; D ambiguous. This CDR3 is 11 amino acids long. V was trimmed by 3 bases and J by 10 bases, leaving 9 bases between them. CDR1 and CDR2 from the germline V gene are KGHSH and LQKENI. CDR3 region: CASSPGVTYTF. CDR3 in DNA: TGTGCCAGCTCACCCGGGGTTACCTACACCTTC.

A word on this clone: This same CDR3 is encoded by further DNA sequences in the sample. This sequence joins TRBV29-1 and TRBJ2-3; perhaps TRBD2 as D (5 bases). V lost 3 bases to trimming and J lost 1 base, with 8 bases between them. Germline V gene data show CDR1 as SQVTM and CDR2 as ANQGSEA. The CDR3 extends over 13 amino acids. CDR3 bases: TGCAGCGTTGATTCCGGGGGCACAGATACGCAGTATTTT. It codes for CSVDSGGTDTQYF.

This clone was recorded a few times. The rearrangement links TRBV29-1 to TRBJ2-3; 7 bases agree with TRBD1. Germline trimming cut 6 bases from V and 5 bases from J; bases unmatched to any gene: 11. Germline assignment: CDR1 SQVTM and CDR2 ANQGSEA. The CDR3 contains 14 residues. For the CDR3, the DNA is TGCAGCGTGGGGAGAGGGGGCGCGAAAGATACGCAGTATTTT. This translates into CSVGRGGAKDTQYF.